One and the same sample provided the 29 T cell receptor beta chains below, sequenced in a study of control samples from healthy donors and cancer patients (dated by TCRdb to 2018 to 2021). Library construction relied on the immunoSEQ multiplex PCR assay. TCRdb limited this immuneACCESS table to in-frame rearrangements with V and J called. A share of clones is missing; checked studies link under half to unresolved V genes, and the rest is unexplained. The sample table shows 65,000 to 90,000 clones, and about 94% are seen once. 2.8% of the sample rests with the top ten. The sample was blood. The receptors stem from a woman in her 30s in good health.

This chain uses TRBV6-5 with TRBJ1-3; D is ambiguous. The germline V and J ends were trimmed by 4 bases and 8 bases, with 15 bases remaining between them. Per the germline V gene, CDR1 is MNHEY and CDR2 is SVGAGI. The CDR3 length is 14 residues. CDR3 amino acids: CASSSPFYSDTIYF. CDR3 bases: TGTGCCAGCAGTTCCCCGTTTTATTCGGACACCATATATTTT.

The chain carries TRBV6-9 and TRBJ1-6; D is perhaps TRBD1 (5 bases). The germline V gene encodes CDR1 MNHGY and CDR2 SVAAGI. The V gene lost 7 bases and the J gene lost 7 bases, with 14 bases spanning the gap. There are 14 residues in the CDR3. The CDR3 is CASIYRDGNSPLHF. The CDR3 DNA reads TGTGCCAGCATTTACCGGGACGGAAATTCACCCCTCCACTTT.

V is TRBV27 and J is TRBJ1-1; D remains unclear. Deletions cut 3 bases from V and 2 bases from J, with 10 bases between. The germline CDR1 and CDR2 sequences are MNHEY and SMNVEV (reference sequence). This CDR3 has 14 amino acids. The CDR3 DNA is TGTGCCAGCAGTTTTCGAACAGCTAACACTGAAGCTTTCTTT. Its protein product is CASSFRTANTEAFF.

This clone was seen only once. The V call is TRBV4-2, the J call TRBJ1-4, with D possibly being TRBD1 (6 bases). Looked up from germline, CDR1 is LGHNA and CDR2 is YNFKEQ. The CDR3 is 16 amino acids. Deletions cut 4 bases from V and 14 bases from J, with 26 bases between. The CDR3 nucleotides read TGTGCCAGCAGCCGGGACGACCCCTTGGCAGGGGCAAATCTGTTTTTT. This encodes CASSRDDPLAGANLFF.

The chain joins TRBV19 to TRBJ2-1; 12 bases match TRBD1. The CDR3 has 13 amino acids. The junction had 7 bases not matched to a gene; V was cut back by 10 bases and J by 9 bases. Germline loops: CDR1 LNHDA, CDR2 SQIVND (reference sequence). The chain's CDR3 is CATRDRGRGEQFF. CDR3 bases: TGTGCCACCCGGGACAGGGGGCGCGGTGAGCAGTTCTTC.

The genes are TRBV2 and TRBJ2-3; 8 bases line up with TRBD1. Unmatched junction bases numbered 6, after V lost 10 bases and J lost 3 bases. The CDR3 spans 13 residues. Germline CDR1 SNHLY, CDR2 FYNNEI. CDR3 bases: TGTGCCACCGTTAGACAGGGGACAGATACGCAGTATTTT. It yields the protein CATVRQGTDTQYF.

The chain couples TRBV30 to TRBJ1-3; D possibly corresponds to TRBD1 (6 bases). The CDR3 loop spans 15 amino acids. V was clipped by 2 bases and J by 0 bases, with 11 bases between them. From germline, CDR1 is GTSNPN and CDR2 SVGIG (reference sequence). The CDR3 nucleotides read TGTGCCTGGAGTCGAGGGACAAACTCTGGAAACACCATATATTTT. Its translation: CAWSRGTNSGNTIYF.

CDR3 loop: CASSQFGGWGEQYF. In nucleotides, the CDR3 is TGTGCCAGCAGTCAGTTCGGGGGCTGGGGCGAGCAGTACTTC. The chain links TRBV28 to TRBJ2-7, with D perhaps TRBD1 or TRBD2 (6 bases each). This CDR3 has 14 residues. The germline V gene encodes CDR1 MDHEN and CDR2 SYDVKM. V lost 5 bases, J lost 6 bases, and 17 bases lay in between.

V usage is TRBV13 and J usage is TRBJ1-6; D unresolved. The germline V gene has CDR1 PRHDT and CDR2 FYEKMQ (reference sequence). This CDR3 contains 14 residues. The V end was cut by 4 bases, the J end by 7 bases, with 11 bases between. The CDR3 spells CASSWTETNSPLHF. The CDR3 DNA is TGTGCCAGCAGCTGGACGGAGACGAATTCACCCCTCCACTTT. Variable domain in full (rest from reference TRBV13 and TRBJ1-6): AAGVIQSPRHLIKEKRETATLKCYPIPRHDTVYWYQQGPGQDPQFLISFYEKMQSDKGSIPDRFSAQQFSDYHSELNMSSLELGDSALYFCASSWTETNSPLHFGNGTRLTVT.

The rearrangement links TRBV9 to TRBJ1-1, with 7 bases lining up with TRBD1. V lost 1 base and J lost 3; bases outside the gene matches: 3. CDR1 and CDR2 (germline): SGDLS, YYNGEE. This CDR3 is 14 amino acids long. The chain's CDR3 is CASSVYGTDTEAFF. DNA of the CDR3: TGTGCCAGCAGCGTATATGGGACAGACACTGAAGCTTTCTTT. The whole variable domain, filled in from reference TRBV9 and TRBJ1-1, reads DSGVTQTPKHLITATGQRVTLRCSPRSGDLSVYWYQQSLDQGLQFLIQYYNGEERAKGNILERFSAQQFPDLHSELNLSSLELGDSALYFCASSVYGTDTEAFFGQGTRLTVV.

This chain links TRBV18 with TRBJ2-3; D gene ambiguous. V gave up 3 bases and J gave up 2 bases, with 12 bases separating them. CDR1 is KGHSH, CDR2 LQKENI, per germline. The CDR3 extends over 15 amino acids. CDR3 bases: TGTGCCAGCTCACCCAATAGACCCCCCACAGATACGCAGTATTTT. Its translation: CASSPNRPPTDTQYF.

To note about this clone: The same CDR3 is also encoded by other DNA sequences in this sample. This rearrangement joins TRBV12-3 or TRBV12-4 to TRBJ1-2, with D unclear. This CDR3 contains 11 residues. Trimming took off 1 base at V and 6 bases at J, with 3 bases between the two ends. The CDR3 loop is CASSLGNGYTF. As DNA, the CDR3 is TGTGCCAGCAGTTTAGGGAATGGCTACACCTTC.

The CDR3 DNA follows: TGTGCCAGCAGCCAAGCGATAACAGGGGGAGTTGGCAATCAGCCCCAGCATTTT. Translation: CASSQAITGGVGNQPQHF. The V gene is TRBV14, the J gene TRBJ1-5; 8 bases are shared with TRBD1. CDR3 length equals 18 residues. From germline, CDR1 is SGHDN and CDR2 FVKESK. V lost 1 base, J lost 2 bases, and 10 bases stayed unmatched.

The V gene is TRBV6-5, the J gene TRBJ1-1; a possible D gene is TRBD1 (5 bases). This CDR3 region has 13 residues. Germline V gene sequence: CDR1 MNHEY, CDR2 SVGAGI. The V end lost 7 bases, the J end lost 4 bases, and 13 bases lay between the germline ends. CDR3 residues: CASTLHGGTEAFF. The CDR3 bases are TGTGCCAGCACCCTCCATGGGGGCACTGAAGCTTTCTTT.

The chain employs TRBV2 and TRBJ1-5; tentative D call: TRBD1 (6 bases). V lost 6 bases and J 2 bases, leaving 20 bases between the germline ends. Germline CDR1 reads SNHLY; CDR2 reads FYNNEI. The CDR3 covers 17 residues. This CDR3 reads CASSHIIGGYGNQPQHF. DNA for the CDR3: TGTGCCAGCAGCCACATTATAGGGGGGTATGGCAATCAGCCCCAGCATTTT.

V and J are TRBV7-9 and TRBJ1-2, with 8 bases fitting TRBD1. CDR3 length: 13 amino acids. Germline CDR1 reads SEHNR; CDR2 reads FQNEAQ (reference sequence). V lost 2 bases, J lost 8 bases, and 4 bases stayed unmatched. The CDR3, as DNA: TGTGCCAGCAGCTTACCCAGGGGGCGGGGCTACACCTTC. Protein: CASSLPRGRGYTF.

V is TRBV5-6 and J is TRBJ1-1; D is perhaps TRBD1 (5 bases). Germline-derived CDR1 and CDR2 are SGHDT and YYEEEE. This CDR3 is built from 15 residues. V was shortened by 5 bases and J by 2 bases, with 16 bases between the two germline ends. Here the CDR3 reads CASSLNRNSNTEAFF. CDR3 nucleotide sequence: TGTGCCAGCAGTCTAAACAGGAATTCTAACACTGAAGCTTTCTTT.

The CDR3 spells CASSQDTGYQPQHF. CDR3 DNA: TGCGCCAGCAGCCAGGATACGGGTTATCAGCCCCAGCATTTT. This rearrangement joins TRBV4-1 to TRBJ1-5; D unclear. V was cut by 3 bases and J by 5 bases, with 11 bases left in between. The germline CDR1 and CDR2 sequences are MGHRA and YSYEKL. There are 14 residues in the CDR3.

The count of this clone is one. The chain links TRBV6-5 to TRBJ2-4; a possible D gene is TRBD2 (6 bases). CDR1 and CDR2 from the germline V gene are MNHEY and SVGAGI. CDR3 size: 16 residues. V gave up 3 bases and J gave up 8 bases, with 20 bases separating them. The CDR3 loop reads CASSYLNPRGRYIQYF. The CDR3 DNA reads TGTGCCAGCAGTTATCTAAACCCACGAGGGAGGTACATTCAGTACTTC.

The chain has TRBV12-3 or TRBV12-4 and TRBJ2-7; D uncertain. This CDR3 region has 13 residues. V was shortened by 3 bases and J by 6 bases, with 12 bases between the two germline ends. The CDR3 coding sequence is TGTGCCAGCAGTTTCGGCAGGATCCGCGAGCAGTACTTC. It is translated as CASSFGRIREQYF.

The chain combines TRBV12-5 with TRBJ1-4; D perhaps matches TRBD1 (5 bases). Trimming removed 5 bases from V and 5 bases from J, with 9 bases in between. This CDR3 comprises 13 residues. The V gene's germline CDR1 is LGHNT and CDR2 FRNRAP. The DNA for the CDR3 is TGTGCTAGTGGTCCAGGGACGAATGAAAAACTGTTTTTT. Translating it yields CASGPGTNEKLFF.

The chain employs TRBV5-1 and TRBJ1-4; 7 bases are shared with TRBD1. Trimming removed 4 bases from V and 5 bases from J; junction bases left unmatched: 8. The CDR3 sequence is 15 residues long. Germline V CDR1 and CDR2: SGHRS, YFSETQ. The CDR3, as DNA: TGCGCCAGCAGCGGGGAGGGACAGCCAAATGAAAAACTGTTTTTT. Translating gives CASSGEGQPNEKLFF.

The chain recombines TRBV11-2 with TRBJ2-7; 9 nucleotides agree with TRBD1. This CDR3 is built from 14 residues. V lost 4 bases, J lost 1 base, and 2 bases stayed unmatched. From germline, CDR1 is SGHAT and CDR2 FQNNGV. CDR3 protein: CASSSGTGSYEQYF. The CDR3 coding sequence is TGTGCCAGCAGCTCAGGGACAGGGTCCTACGAGCAGTACTTC.

V gene TRBV7-9 combines with J gene TRBJ1-1; 11 nucleotides match TRBD1. The CDR3 runs to 16 residues. Trimming at V came to 1 base and at J to 11 bases, leaving 12 bases not matched to a gene. Per germline, CDR1 SEHNR and CDR2 FQNEAQ (reference sequence). CDR3 sequence: CASSLGFEGQGAVAFF. The CDR3 DNA reads TGTGCCAGCAGCTTAGGTTTTGAAGGACAGGGGGCTGTTGCTTTCTTT.

Concerning this clone itself: At one of its ends the junction is not consistent with the germline gene, which may arise from a read error. The chain carries TRBV7-7 and TRBJ2-5, with D uncertain. The CDR3 sequence is 13 residues long. Germline V gene lookup returns CDR1 SSHAT and CDR2 FNYEAQ (reference sequence). The CDR3 sequence: CASSSFDQETQYF. The CDR3 bases are TGTGCTAGCAGCTCCTTTGACCAAGAGACCCAGTACTTC.

The V gene is TRBV5-6, the J gene TRBJ2-3; TRBD1 aligns across 7 bases. There are 14 residues in the CDR3. Germline-derived CDR1 and CDR2 are SGHDT and YYEEEE. V shed 7 bases and J 3 bases; nucleotides not matched to a gene: 8. CDR3 nucleotide sequence: TGTGCCAGCCAGGCCCAGGGGGTGACAGATACGCAGTATTTT. Translation gives CASQAQGVTDTQYF.

The CDR3 loop is CATGGETQYF. The CDR3 DNA is TGTGCCACCGGGGGCGAGACCCAGTACTTC. V usage is TRBV5-4 and J usage is TRBJ2-5; D is tentatively TRBD1 or TRBD2 (6 bases each). This CDR3 contains 10 residues. The V and J ends lost 9 bases and 5 bases respectively, with 8 bases between them. Germline V gene data show CDR1 as SGHNT and CDR2 as YYREEE (reference sequence).

This rearrangement joins TRBV5-8 to TRBJ1-5; D perhaps matches TRBD1 (6 bases). Per the germline V gene, CDR1 is SGHTS and CDR2 is YDEGEE. The V end was cut by 0 bases, the J end by 3 bases, with 10 bases between. The CDR3 runs to 15 residues. DNA of the CDR3: TGTGCCAGCAGCTTGGATTCAGGGGTCAATCAGCCCCAGCATTTT. This translates into CASSLDSGVNQPQHF.

V is TRBV9 and J is TRBJ2-6; 8 bases line up with TRBD1. CDR3 length equals 18 residues. Germline CDR1 and CDR2: SGDLS and YYNGEE. V gave up 4 bases and J gave up 1 base; unmatched junction bases: 10. CDR3 coding DNA: TGTGCCAGCAGCCTGGATGACAGGGGTATATCTGGGGCCAACGTCCTGACTTTC. Its protein is CASSLDDRGISGANVLTF.